Each of the 25 T cell receptor beta chains below was sequenced from the same sample in a study of T cells after yellow fever vaccination. TCRdb analysed the 5' RACE reads with MiXCR anew, one entry per CDR3 protein. The sample holds hundreds of thousands of distinct CDR3 sequences, approximately 13% seen once. The sample was PBMCs, taken on the day of the yellow fever booster vaccination. The origin of the receptors is a young man who received the YFV17D yellow fever vaccine.

The V and J genes are TRBV7-2 and TRBJ2-2; tentative D call: TRBD2 (5 bases). Germline CDR1 reads SGHTA; CDR2 reads FQGNSA. V dropped 0 bases and J dropped 1 base, with 9 bases sitting between them. The CDR3 extends over 16 amino acids. The CDR3 spells CASSLARRENTGELFF. The CDR3, as DNA: TGTGCCAGCAGCTTAGCGCGACGGGAGAACACCGGGGAGCTGTTTTTT.

In this sample, this clonotype turned up a few times. This chain joins TRBV6-5 and TRBJ2-7; the match to TRBD1 covers 8 bases. V dropped 6 bases and J dropped 5; count of bases not matched to a gene: 9. Germline V lookup: CDR1 MNHEY, CDR2 SVGAGI. This CDR3 has 14 residues. The chain's CDR3 is CASSLQGGKNEQYF. The CDR3, as DNA: TGTGCCAGCAGCCTACAGGGGGGAAAGAACGAGCAGTACTTC.

This clonotype was detected only a few times. The rearrangement links TRBV20-1 to TRBJ1-1; D remains ambiguous. Germline CDR1 DFQATT, CDR2 SNEGSKA (reference sequence). There are 13 residues in the CDR3. The V and J ends lost 3 bases and 4 bases respectively, with 12 bases between them. The CDR3, as DNA: TGCAGTGCTAGCCGGGTCGCGGGCACTGAAGCTTTCTTT. As protein: CSASRVAGTEAFF.

This clonotype has only a few counts. The chain links TRBV20-1 to TRBJ1-1; possibly TRBD1 for D (5 bases). CDR1 is DFQATT, CDR2 SNEGSKA, per germline (reference sequence). V was cut by 6 bases and J by 5 bases, with 19 bases left in between. The CDR3 is 14 amino acids. CDR3 sequence: CSAQRGGGGTEAFF. The CDR3 coding sequence is TGCAGTGCCCAAAGGGGCGGGGGGGGAACTGAAGCTTTCTTT.

In its sample, this clonotype was seen once. This chain links TRBV24-1 with TRBJ2-1; 9 nucleotides line up with TRBD2. With 9 bases clipped from V and 5 bases from J, the junction kept 13 bases outside the gene matches. This CDR3 spans 16 amino acids. Germline CDR1 is KGHDR and CDR2 is SFDVKD. The DNA of the CDR3 is TGTGCCACCCGTGGTGGAGCGGGAGGTCCGAACAATGAGCAGTTCTTC. Translated: CATRGGAGGPNNEQFF.

The rearrangement uses TRBV11-2 and TRBJ2-7, with D perhaps TRBD1 or TRBD2 (5 bases each). V lost 1 base and J lost 6, with 13 bases in between. Looked up from germline, CDR1 is SGHAT and CDR2 is FQNNGV. This CDR3 has 14 amino acids. The CDR3 region has the DNA TGTGCCAGCAGCTTAGGGGGCCTGGGGAGCGAGCAGTACTTC. This sequence encodes CASSLGGLGSEQYF.

This chain links TRBV5-4 with TRBJ2-7; TRBD2 matches 13 bases. V was pared by 2 bases and J by 7 bases, with 6 bases of the junction left unmatched. Germline V gene data show CDR1 as SGHNT and CDR2 as YYREEE (reference sequence). CDR3 size: 15 residues. This chain's CDR3 is CASSFGLAGAGEQYF. The CDR3 region has the DNA TGTGCCAGCAGCTTCGGACTAGCGGGAGCTGGGGAGCAGTACTTC.

In this sample, this clonotype turned up a few times. This chain links TRBV12-3 or TRBV12-4 with TRBJ2-5, with 12 bases fitting TRBD1. V lost 4 bases and J lost 3; bases outside the gene matches: 9. The CDR3 has 17 amino acids. CDR3 DNA sequence: TGTGCCAGCAGTTGGGGGACCGGGACAGGGGGCGAAGAGACCCAGTACTTC. Translated: CASSWGTGTGGEETQYF.

The sample holds many counts of this clonotype. The germline gene is not matched at one end of the junction; a read error may be the cause. The CDR3 DNA follows: TGCAGCGTTGAACGGGACAGGGTAAACTTC. Translation: CSVERDRVNF. V is TRBV29-1 and J is TRBJ2-1; 9 bases are a match to TRBD1. Germline CDR1 and CDR2: SQVTM and ANQGSEA. The length of the CDR3 is 10 residues.

For this clonotype: Since no conserved phenylalanine or tryptophan closes the CDR3, a read error is the likely cause. The chain has TRBV12-3 or TRBV12-4 and TRBJ2-5; D is possibly TRBD2 (5 bases). This CDR3 has 13 residues. With 3 bases removed from V and 1 base from J, the gap between germline ends came to 6 bases. The CDR3: CASSFRGQETQYL. As DNA, the CDR3 is TGTGCCAGCAGTTTTCGGGGCCAAGAGACCCAGTACCTC.

The gene calls are TRBV2 and TRBJ1-1, with D hard to call. The germline gives CDR1 SNHLY, CDR2 FYNNEI. V lost 9 bases and J 2 bases, leaving 10 bases between the germline ends. The CDR3 contains 12 residues. CDR3 region: CARERGNTEAFF. DNA for the CDR3: TGTGCCAGAGAGCGGGGAAACACTGAAGCTTTCTTT.

This chain uses TRBV29-1 with TRBJ2-1; the D is unclear. This CDR3 comprises 12 residues. Germline V CDR1 and CDR2: SQVTM, ANQGSEA. Between the trimmed V and J ends, which lost 7 bases and 7 bases, there was a span of 14 bases. In nucleotides, the CDR3 is TGCAGCGGGCGGACGGTTCGGAATGAGCAGTTCTTC. Translating it yields CSGRTVRNEQFF.

The sample holds a few counts of this clonotype. The chain carries TRBV15 and TRBJ2-3; the match to TRBD2 covers 11 bases. The CDR3 sequence is 15 residues long. Germline V gene data show CDR1 as LNHNV and CDR2 as YYDKDF (reference sequence). V lost 8 bases and J lost 6; bases outside the gene matches: 10. The CDR3 coding sequence is TGTGCCACCGGAGGACTAGCGGGTTCGTCGGATACGCAGTATTTT. Translation: CATGGLAGSSDTQYF.

This clonotype was recorded at least ten times. The chain carries TRBV5-8 and TRBJ2-7; TRBD1 aligns across 7 bases. CDR1 and CDR2 from the germline V gene are SGHTS and YDEGEE. This CDR3 is built from 15 residues. The V gene end was trimmed by 3 bases and the J gene end by 5 bases; junction bases not matched to a gene: 11. CDR3 sequence: CASSSPGQSTHEQYF. In DNA form, the CDR3 reads TGTGCCAGCAGCTCTCCGGGACAGAGTACCCACGAGCAGTACTTC. Full variable domain (outside the CDR3, taken from reference TRBV5-8 and TRBJ2-7): EAGVTQSPTHLIKTRGQQATLRCSPISGHTSVYWYQQALGLGLQFLLWYDEGEERNRGNFPPRFSGRQFPNYSSELNVNALELEDSALYLCASSSPGQSTHEQYFGPGTRLTVT.

The genes are TRBV5-1 and TRBJ2-4; TRBD2 matches 12 bases. The germline V gene encodes CDR1 SGHRS and CDR2 YFSETQ. The length of the CDR3 is 17 residues. The V segment lost 0 bases and the J segment 8 bases; nucleotides outside the gene matches: 9. The CDR3 nucleotides are TGCGCCAGCAGCTTGGAAGGACTAGCGGGATTAGCCGACATTCAGTACTTC. It codes for CASSLEGLAGLADIQYF. Full variable domain (outside the CDR3, taken from reference TRBV5-1 and TRBJ2-4): KAGVTQTPRYLIKTRGQQVTLSCSPISGHRSVSWYQQTPGQGLQFLFEYFSETQRNKGNFPGRFSGRQFSNSRSEMNVSTLELGDSALYLCASSLEGLAGLADIQYFGAGTRLSVL.

The chain has TRBV20-1 and TRBJ2-7, with 10 bases aligning to TRBD1. CDR1 and CDR2 from the germline V gene are DFQATT and SNEGSKA (reference sequence). The CDR3 extends over 15 amino acids. Trimming took 2 bases from V and 5 from J; bases not matched to a gene: 9. The CDR3 DNA reads as TGCAGTGCTAGATCCCCGGGACAGGGGCGGGACGAGCAGTACTTC. It specifies CSARSPGQGRDEQYF.

This clonotype has a count of ten or more. The chain carries TRBV12-3 or TRBV12-4 and TRBJ2-7; D gene ambiguous. V was pared by 6 bases and J by 0 bases, with 12 bases between. The CDR3 runs 14 residues. The CDR3, as DNA: TGTGCCAGCAGCCATGGACGGTTCTCCTACGAGCAGTACTTC. Translated, it gives CASSHGRFSYEQYF.

This clonotype was seen more than once but under ten times. V and J are TRBV5-6 and TRBJ1-5; TRBD1 matches at 9 bases. The trim removed 4 bases at V and 6 bases at J, leaving 11 bases unmatched. The CDR3 is 16 amino acids. Germline assignment: CDR1 SGHDT and CDR2 YYEEEE. CDR3 protein: CASSHRDRVTGQPQHF. CDR3 bases: TGTGCCAGCAGCCACCGGGACAGGGTGACGGGTCAGCCCCAGCATTTT.

This clonotype appeared a few times. CDR3 nucleotide sequence: TGTGCCAGCAGCCCGACTAGCGGGATTACAGATACGCAGTATTTT. This translates into CASSPTSGITDTQYF. This chain connects TRBV14 to TRBJ2-3; 11 bases match TRBD2. Germline V lookup: CDR1 SGHDN, CDR2 FVKESK. The length of the CDR3 is 15 residues. The V segment lost 4 bases and the J segment 3 bases; nucleotides outside the gene matches: 3.

This clonotype appeared a few times. The genes are TRBV20-1 and TRBJ2-1; tentative D call: TRBD2 (6 bases). Per the germline V gene, CDR1 is DFQATT and CDR2 is SNEGSKA (reference sequence). The length of the CDR3 is 13 residues. V lost 3 bases and J lost 8, with 14 bases in between. CDR3 DNA: TGCAGTGCTAGTGCGGGGAGGTTTTATGAGCAGTTCTTC. Amino acids: CSASAGRFYEQFF.

This clonotype was seen ten or more times. The chain combines TRBV20-1 with TRBJ2-1; 8 nucleotides agree with TRBD2. CDR3 length: 16 residues. The germline V gene has CDR1 DFQATT and CDR2 SNEGSKA (reference sequence). Trimming cost V 3 bases and J 3 bases; bases outside gene matches: 10. The DNA of the CDR3 is TGCAGTGCTAGTAACCACGGGAGGGCCTTCTACAATGAGCAGTTCTTC. The encoded protein is CSASNHGRAFYNEQFF.

This clonotype turned up a few times. The V call is TRBV12-3 or TRBV12-4, the J call TRBJ2-3; D is possibly TRBD2 (5 bases). The CDR3 has 15 amino acids. V lost 3 bases, J lost 0 bases, and 10 bases lay in between. The DNA of the CDR3 is TGTGCCAGCAGTTTCGTGCCGGGGAGCACAGATACGCAGTATTTT. It encodes CASSFVPGSTDTQYF.

This clonotype showed up just a few times. The chain is built from TRBV20-1 and TRBJ1-2; D not certain. V lost 7 bases, J lost 13 bases, and 19 bases lay in between. There are 11 residues in the CDR3. From germline, CDR1 is DFQATT and CDR2 SNEGSKA (reference sequence). The CDR3 nucleotides read TGCAGTGTCAGAGGGCCCCAGCAGGTCACCTTC. It yields the protein CSVRGPQQVTF.

The V gene is TRBV29-1, the J gene TRBJ2-7, with 7 positions matching TRBD1. The CDR3 spans 12 residues. Trimming removed 2 bases from V and 4 bases from J; junction bases left unmatched: 2. Germline lookup yields CDR1 SQVTM and CDR2 ANQGSEA. CDR3 region: CSVEQGEYEQYF. CDR3 DNA sequence: TGCAGCGTTGAACAGGGGGAATACGAGCAGTACTTC.

The chain joins TRBV15 to TRBJ2-2, with 8 positions matching TRBD2. The CDR3 runs 17 residues. Germline-derived CDR1 and CDR2 are LNHNV and YYDKDF (reference sequence). J lost 2 bases, V lost 2 bases, and 7 bases had no gene match. The CDR3 DNA reads TGTGCCACCAGCAGAAAGGGGACTAGTAAAAACACCGGGGAGCTGTTTTTT. It codes for CATSRKGTSKNTGELFF.